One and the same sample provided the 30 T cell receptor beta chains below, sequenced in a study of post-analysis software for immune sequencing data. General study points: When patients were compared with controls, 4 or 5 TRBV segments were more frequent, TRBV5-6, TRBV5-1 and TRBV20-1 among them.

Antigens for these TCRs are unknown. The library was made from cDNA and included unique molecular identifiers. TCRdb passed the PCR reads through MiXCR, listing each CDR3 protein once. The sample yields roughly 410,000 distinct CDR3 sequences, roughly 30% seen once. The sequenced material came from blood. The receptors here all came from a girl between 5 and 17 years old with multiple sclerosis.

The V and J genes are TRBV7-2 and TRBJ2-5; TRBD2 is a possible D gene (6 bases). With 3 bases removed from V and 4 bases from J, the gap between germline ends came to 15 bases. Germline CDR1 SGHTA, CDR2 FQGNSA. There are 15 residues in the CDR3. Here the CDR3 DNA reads TGTGCCAGCAGCTTCCGGGGGACCCGGGGAGAGACCCAGTACTTC. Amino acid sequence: CASSFRGTRGETQYF. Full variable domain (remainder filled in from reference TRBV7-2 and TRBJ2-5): GAGVSQSPSNKVTEKGKDVELRCDPISGHTALYWYRQSLGQGLEFLIYFQGNSAPDKSGLPSDRFSAERTGGSVSTLTIQRTQQEDSAVYLCASSFRGTRGETQYFGPGTRLLVL.

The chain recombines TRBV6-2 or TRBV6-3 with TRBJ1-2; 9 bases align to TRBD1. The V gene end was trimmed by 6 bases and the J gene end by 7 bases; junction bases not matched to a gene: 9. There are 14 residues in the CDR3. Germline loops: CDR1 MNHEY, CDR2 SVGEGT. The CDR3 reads CASRPTGGSGGYTF. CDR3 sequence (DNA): TGTGCCAGCAGGCCGACAGGGGGTTCAGGTGGCTACACCTTC.

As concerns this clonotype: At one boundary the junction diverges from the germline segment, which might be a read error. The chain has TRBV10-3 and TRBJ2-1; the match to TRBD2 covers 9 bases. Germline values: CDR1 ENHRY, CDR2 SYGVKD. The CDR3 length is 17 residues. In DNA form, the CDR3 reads TGTGCCATCAGTGAGTCGTTAGCGGGGGTCCTCCACAAGGAGCAGTTCTTC. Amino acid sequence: CAISESLAGVLHKEQFF.

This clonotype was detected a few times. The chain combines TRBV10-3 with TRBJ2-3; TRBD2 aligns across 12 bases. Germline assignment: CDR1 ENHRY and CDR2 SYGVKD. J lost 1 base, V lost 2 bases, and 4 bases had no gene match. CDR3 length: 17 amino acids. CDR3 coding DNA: TGTGCCATCAGTGAGGGGAGGACTAGCGGGGGCACAGATACGCAGTATTTT. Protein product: CAISEGRTSGGTDTQYF.

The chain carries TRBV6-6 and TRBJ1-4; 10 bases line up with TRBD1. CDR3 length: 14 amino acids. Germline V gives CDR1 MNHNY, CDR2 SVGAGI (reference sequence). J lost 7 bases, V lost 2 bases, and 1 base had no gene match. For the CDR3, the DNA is TGTGCCAGCAGTTACCGGGACAGGGGTGAAAAACTGTTTTTT. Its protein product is CASSYRDRGEKLFF.

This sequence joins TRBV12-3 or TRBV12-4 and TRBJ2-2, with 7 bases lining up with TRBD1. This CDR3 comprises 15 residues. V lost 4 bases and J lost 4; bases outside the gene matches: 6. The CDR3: CASSSTGRSTGELFF. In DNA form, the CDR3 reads TGTGCCAGCAGTTCGACAGGGCGGTCCACCGGGGAGCTGTTTTTT.

CDR3 coding DNA: TGTGCCAGCAGCTTTCGGGATAGCGCCCGGAATGAGCAGTTCTTC. It translates to CASSFRDSARNEQFF. The J gene is TRBJ2-1, the V gene TRBV13, with a possible D match to TRBD2 (5 bases). From germline, CDR1 is PRHDT and CDR2 FYEKMQ (reference sequence). Between the trimmed V and J ends, which lost 3 bases and 7 bases, there was a span of 16 bases. The CDR3 has 15 amino acids.

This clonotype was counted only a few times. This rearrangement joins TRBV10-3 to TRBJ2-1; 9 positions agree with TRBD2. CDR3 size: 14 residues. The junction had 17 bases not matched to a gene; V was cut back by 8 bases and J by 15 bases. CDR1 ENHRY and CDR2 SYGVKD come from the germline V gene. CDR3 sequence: CAIGSTASGEKAFF. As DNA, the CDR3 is TGTGCCATCGGGTCGACAGCTAGCGGGGAAAAGGCGTTCTTC.

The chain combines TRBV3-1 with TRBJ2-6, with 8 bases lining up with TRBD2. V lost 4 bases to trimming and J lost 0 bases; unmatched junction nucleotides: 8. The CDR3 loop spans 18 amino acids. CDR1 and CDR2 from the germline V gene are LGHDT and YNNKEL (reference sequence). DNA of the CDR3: TGTGCCAGCAGCCCGAGCGGGGGCGCCTACTCTGGGGCCAACGTCCTGACTTTC. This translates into CASSPSGGAYSGANVLTF.

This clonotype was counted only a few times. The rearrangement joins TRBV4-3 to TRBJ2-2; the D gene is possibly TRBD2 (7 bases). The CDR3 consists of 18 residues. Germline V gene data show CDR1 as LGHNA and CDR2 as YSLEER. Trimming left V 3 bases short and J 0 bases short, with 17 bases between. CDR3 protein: CASSHPGRGASNTGELFF. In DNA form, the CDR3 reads TGCGCCAGCAGCCACCCCGGACGGGGGGCATCGAACACCGGGGAGCTGTTTTTT.

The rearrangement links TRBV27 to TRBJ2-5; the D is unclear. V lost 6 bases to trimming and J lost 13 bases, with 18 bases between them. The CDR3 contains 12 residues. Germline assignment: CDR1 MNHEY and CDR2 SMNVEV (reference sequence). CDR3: CASRRRRDERYF. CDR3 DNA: TGTGCCAGCAGGCGACGTAGGGATGAGCGGTACTTC.

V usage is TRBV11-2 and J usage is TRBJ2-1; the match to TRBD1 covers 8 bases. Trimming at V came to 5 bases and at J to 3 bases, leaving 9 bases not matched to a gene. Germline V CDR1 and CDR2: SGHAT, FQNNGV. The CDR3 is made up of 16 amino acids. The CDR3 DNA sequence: TGTGCCAGCAGCCTGGGGCAGGGGGCCATCTACAATGAGCAGTTCTTC. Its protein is CASSLGQGAIYNEQFF.

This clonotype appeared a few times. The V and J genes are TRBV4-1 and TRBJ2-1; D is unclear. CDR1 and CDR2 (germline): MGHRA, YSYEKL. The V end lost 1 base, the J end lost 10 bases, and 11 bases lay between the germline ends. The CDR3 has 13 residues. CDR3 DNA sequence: TGCGCCAGCAGCCAAGCGAACCTCGCCGAGCAGTTCTTC. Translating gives CASSQANLAEQFF.

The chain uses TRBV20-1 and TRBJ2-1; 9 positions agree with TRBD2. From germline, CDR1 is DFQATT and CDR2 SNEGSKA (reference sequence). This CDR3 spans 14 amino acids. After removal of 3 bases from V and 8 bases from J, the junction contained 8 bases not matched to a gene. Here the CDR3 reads CSARASGVSDEQFF. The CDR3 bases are TGCAGTGCTAGGGCTAGCGGGGTTAGCGATGAGCAGTTCTTC.

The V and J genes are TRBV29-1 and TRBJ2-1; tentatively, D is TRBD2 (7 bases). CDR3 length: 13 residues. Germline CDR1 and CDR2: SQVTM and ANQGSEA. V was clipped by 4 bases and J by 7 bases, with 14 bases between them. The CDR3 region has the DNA TGCAGCGTTGTAAAGGGGGGGCTGAATGAGCAGTTCTTC. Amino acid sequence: CSVVKGGLNEQFF.

The CDR3 spells CASSLGASGRISYNEQFF. CDR3 sequence (DNA): TGTGCCAGCAGCTTAGGGGCTAGCGGGAGGATATCCTACAATGAGCAGTTCTTC. The chain combines TRBV11-2 with TRBJ2-1; 11 nucleotides line up with TRBD2. Trimming cost V 1 base and J 1 base; bases outside gene matches: 6. The CDR3 is 18 amino acids. Per germline, CDR1 SGHAT and CDR2 FQNNGV. Filled out from reference TRBV11-2 and TRBJ2-1, the complete variable domain reads EAGVAQSPRYKIIEKRQSVAFWCNPISGHATLYWYQQILGQGPKLLIQFQNNGVVDDSQLPKDRFSAERLKGVDSTLKIQPAKLEDSAVYLCASSLGASGRISYNEQFFGPGTRLTVL.

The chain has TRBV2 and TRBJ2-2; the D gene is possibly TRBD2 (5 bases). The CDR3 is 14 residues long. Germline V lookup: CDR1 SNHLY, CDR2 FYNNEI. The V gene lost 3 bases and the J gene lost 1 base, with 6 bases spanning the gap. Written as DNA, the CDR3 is TGTGCCAGCAGTGACGGGGAGAACACCGGGGAGCTGTTTTTT. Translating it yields CASSDGENTGELFF.

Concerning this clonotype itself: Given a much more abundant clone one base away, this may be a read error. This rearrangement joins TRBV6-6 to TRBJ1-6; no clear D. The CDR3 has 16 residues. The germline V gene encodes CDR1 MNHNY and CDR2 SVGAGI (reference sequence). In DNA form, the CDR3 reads TGTGCCAGCAGTTCAGGCCTCGGAGTGGGAAATTCACCCCCCCACTTT. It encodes CASSSGLGVGNSPPHF.

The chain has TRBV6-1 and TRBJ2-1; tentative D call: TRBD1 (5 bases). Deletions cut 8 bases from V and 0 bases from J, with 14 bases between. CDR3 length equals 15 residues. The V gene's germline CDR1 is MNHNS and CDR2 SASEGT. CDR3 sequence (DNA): TGTGCCAGCGGGGTAGACAGTTTCTCCTACAATGAGCAGTTCTTC. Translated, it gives CASGVDSFSYNEQFF.

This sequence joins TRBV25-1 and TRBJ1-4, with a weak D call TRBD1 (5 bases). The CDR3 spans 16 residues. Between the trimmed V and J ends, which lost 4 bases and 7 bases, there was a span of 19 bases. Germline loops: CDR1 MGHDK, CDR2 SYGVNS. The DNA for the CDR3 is TGTGCCAGCAGTGCCAGCCTGGGGGTTAGGGGTGAAAAACTGTTTTTT. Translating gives CASSASLGVRGEKLFF.

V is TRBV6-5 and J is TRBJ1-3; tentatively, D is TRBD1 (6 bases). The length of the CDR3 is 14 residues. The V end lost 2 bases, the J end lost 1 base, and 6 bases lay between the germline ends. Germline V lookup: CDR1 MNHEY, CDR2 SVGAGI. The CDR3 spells CASSYQGSGNTIYF. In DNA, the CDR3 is TGTGCCAGCAGTTACCAGGGGTCTGGAAACACCATATATTTT.

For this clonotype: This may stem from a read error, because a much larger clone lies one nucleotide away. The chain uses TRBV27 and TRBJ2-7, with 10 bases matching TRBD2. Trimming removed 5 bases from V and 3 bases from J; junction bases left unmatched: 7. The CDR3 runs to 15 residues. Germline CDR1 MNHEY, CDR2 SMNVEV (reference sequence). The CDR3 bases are TGTGCCAGCAGTCGCCTAGCGGGGGCCTGCTACGAGCAGTACTTC. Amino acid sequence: CASSRLAGACYEQYF.

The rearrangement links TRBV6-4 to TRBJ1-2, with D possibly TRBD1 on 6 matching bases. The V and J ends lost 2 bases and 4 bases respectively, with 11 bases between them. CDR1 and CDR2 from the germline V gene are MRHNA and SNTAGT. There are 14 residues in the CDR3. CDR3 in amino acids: CASSDVGAGYGYTF. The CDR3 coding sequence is TGTGCCAGCAGTGACGTGGGGGCCGGCTATGGCTACACCTTC.

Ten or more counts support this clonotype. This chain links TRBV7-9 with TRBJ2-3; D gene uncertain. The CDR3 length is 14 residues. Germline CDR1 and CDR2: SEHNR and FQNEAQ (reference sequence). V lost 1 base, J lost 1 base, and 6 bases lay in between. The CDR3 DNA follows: TGTGCCAGCAGCTTAGAGGGCGGCACAGATACGCAGTATTTT. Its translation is CASSLEGGTDTQYF.

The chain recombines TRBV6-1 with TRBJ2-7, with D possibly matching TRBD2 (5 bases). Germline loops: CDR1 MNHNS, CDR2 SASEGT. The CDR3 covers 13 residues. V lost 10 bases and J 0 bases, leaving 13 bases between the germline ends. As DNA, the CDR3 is TGTGCCATCGCGGTGGGAGTCTCCTACGAGCAGTACTTC. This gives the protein CAIAVGVSYEQYF.

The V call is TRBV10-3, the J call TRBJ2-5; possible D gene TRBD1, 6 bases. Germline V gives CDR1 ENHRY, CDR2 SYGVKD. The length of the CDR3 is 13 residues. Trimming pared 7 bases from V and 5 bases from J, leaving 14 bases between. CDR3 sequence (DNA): TGTGCCATCAAAACAGGGATGGCGGAGACCCAGTACTTC. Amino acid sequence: CAIKTGMAETQYF.

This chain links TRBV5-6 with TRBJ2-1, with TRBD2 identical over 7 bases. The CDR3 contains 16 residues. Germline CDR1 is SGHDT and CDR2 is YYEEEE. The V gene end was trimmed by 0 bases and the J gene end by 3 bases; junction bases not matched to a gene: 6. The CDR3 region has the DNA TGTGCCAGCAGCTTGGGACTCGGGACTATCTACAATGAGCAGTTCTTC. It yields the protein CASSLGLGTIYNEQFF.

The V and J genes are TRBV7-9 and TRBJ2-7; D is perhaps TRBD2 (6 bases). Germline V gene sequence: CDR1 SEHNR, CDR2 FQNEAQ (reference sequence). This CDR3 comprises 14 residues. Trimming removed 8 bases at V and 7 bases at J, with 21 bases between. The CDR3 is CASFGVGLYNEQYF. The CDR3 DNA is TGTGCCAGCTTTGGAGTGGGACTCTACAATGAGCAGTACTTC.

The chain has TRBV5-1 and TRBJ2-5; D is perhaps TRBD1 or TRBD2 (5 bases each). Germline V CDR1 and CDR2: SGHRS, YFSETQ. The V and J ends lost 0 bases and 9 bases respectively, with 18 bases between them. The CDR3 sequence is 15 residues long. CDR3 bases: TGCGCCAGCAGCTTGGCCAATAGGGACCTTCAACCCCAGTACTTC. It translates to CASSLANRDLQPQYF.

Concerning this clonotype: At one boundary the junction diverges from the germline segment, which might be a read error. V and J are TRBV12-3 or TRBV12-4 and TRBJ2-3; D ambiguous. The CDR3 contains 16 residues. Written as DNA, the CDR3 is TGTGCCAGCAGTTTTCGGTCGGTGCTAACCGCAGATGCGCAGTATTTT. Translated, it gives CASSFRSVLTADAQYF.